The 27 T cell receptor beta chains listed next were all sequenced from one sample in a study of response to subunit inactivated influenza vaccine. TCRdb reprocessed the RT-PCR reads with MiXCR, giving one entry per CDR3 protein. This sample carries more than 450,000 distinct CDR3 sequences, about 7.6% of them seen once, and the ten largest clones take 13%. Sequenced here: PBMCs from blood, sampled approximately 25 months after vaccination. These receptors originate from a man between 50 and 69 years old who received an inactivated influenza vaccine.

This clonotype has a count of ten or more. This chain connects TRBV10-3 to TRBJ1-1, with TRBD1 as a possible D gene (5 bases). The CDR3 totals 13 residues. Deletions cut 4 bases from V and 4 bases from J, with 10 bases between. In germline, CDR1 is ENHRY, CDR2 SYGVKD. Here the CDR3 reads CAISAGGGTEAFF. As DNA, the CDR3 is TGTGCCATCAGTGCGGGGGGAGGCACTGAAGCTTTCTTT.

V gene TRBV7-3 combines with J gene TRBJ2-1, with 12 bases identical to TRBD2. V was pared by 5 bases and J by 0 bases, with 5 bases of the junction left unmatched. The length of the CDR3 is 17 residues. The germline gives CDR1 SGHTA, CDR2 FQGTGA. This CDR3 reads CASSLGLAGFSYNEQFF. The CDR3, as DNA: TGTGCCAGCAGCCTCGGACTAGCGGGGTTCTCCTACAATGAGCAGTTCTTC.

In this sample, this clonotype turned up many times. The gene calls are TRBV7-2 and TRBJ1-4, with a possible D match to TRBD1 (5 bases). The CDR3 runs 14 residues. Trimming removed 2 bases at V and 5 bases at J, with 9 bases between. CDR1 and CDR2 from the germline V gene are SGHTA and FQGNSA. The CDR3 spells CASSLRRQNEKLFF. The DNA of the CDR3 is TGTGCCAGCAGCTTACGCCGACAGAATGAAAAACTGTTTTTT.

The chain uses TRBV7-8 and TRBJ2-7, with D possibly called TRBD1 or TRBD2 (5 bases each). CDR1 and CDR2 (germline): SGHVS, FQNEAQ. The CDR3 contains 16 residues. V shed 8 bases and J shed 6 bases, with 26 bases lying between them. CDR3 in DNA: TGTGCCAGCGGGCTAGCCCACGGACCTATGGGGCGCGAGCAGTACTTC. This codes for CASGLAHGPMGREQYF.

The chain combines TRBV20-1 with TRBJ2-7; D gene uncertain. The CDR3 length is 13 residues. CDR1 is DFQATT and CDR2 is SNEGSKA in the germline V gene (reference sequence). With 2 bases removed from V and 2 bases from J, the gap between germline ends came to 10 bases. CDR3 nucleotide sequence: TGCAGTGCTAGATTAGTGCTAGCCTACGAGCAGTACTTC. Amino acids: CSARLVLAYEQYF.

The chain employs TRBV28 and TRBJ2-7, with D perhaps TRBD1 or TRBD2 (6 bases each). Per germline, CDR1 MDHEN and CDR2 SYDVKM. The V end was cut by 10 bases, the J end by 4 bases, with 14 bases between. This CDR3 is built from 12 residues. CDR3 sequence reads: CATGAGFYEQYF. DNA for the CDR3: TGTGCCACGGGGGCCGGCTTTTACGAGCAGTACTTC.

This clonotype has at least ten counts. The V and J genes are TRBV6-1 and TRBJ1-2; a weak D match, TRBD1 (5 bases). V gave up 6 bases and J gave up 2 bases, with 16 bases separating them. Germline V gene data show CDR1 as MNHNS and CDR2 as SASEGT. This CDR3 comprises 15 residues. The chain's CDR3 is CASRPYMGGNYGYTF. The CDR3 DNA is TGTGCCAGCAGGCCATATATGGGGGGAAACTATGGCTACACCTTC.

There are many counts of this clonotype. The chain carries TRBV5-5 and TRBJ1-1, with D possibly TRBD1 on 5 matching bases. CDR3 length equals 13 residues. V shed 3 bases and J shed 8 bases, with 14 bases lying between them. The germline V gene has CDR1 SGHKS and CDR2 YYEKEE (reference sequence). CDR3 region: CASSSYTGTEAFF. CDR3 in DNA: TGTGCCAGCAGCTCGTACACCGGGACCGAAGCTTTCTTT.

The chain uses TRBV29-1 and TRBJ2-6; weak D call: TRBD1 (5 bases). CDR1 and CDR2 (germline): SQVTM, ANQGSEA. Trimming took 4 bases from V and 4 from J, leaving 11 bases between them. This CDR3 has 14 amino acids. The CDR3 region has the DNA TGCAGCGTTGTAGGACAATCCGGGGCCAACGTCCTGACTTTC. Residues: CSVVGQSGANVLTF.

This clonotype has a count of ten or more. This chain uses TRBV12-3 or TRBV12-4 with TRBJ2-3, with 16 nucleotides matching TRBD2. The CDR3 has 18 amino acids. V shed 10 bases, J shed 4 bases, and the junction held 14 bases outside the gene matches. CDR3 DNA sequence: TGTGCCACCGGATCGCGGGGACTAGCGGGAGGGCCGGCAGATACGCAGTATTTT. This encodes CATGSRGLAGGPADTQYF.

This clonotype was recorded at least ten times. CDR3: CASRGTSENYGYTF. The CDR3 DNA reads TGTGCCAGCAGAGGGACTTCGGAGAACTATGGCTACACCTTC. The V and J genes are TRBV25-1 and TRBJ1-2; TRBD1 is a possible D gene (5 bases). Germline values: CDR1 MGHDK, CDR2 SYGVNS. The CDR3 runs to 14 residues. V was trimmed by 6 bases and J by 2 bases, leaving 13 bases between them.

The chain recombines TRBV10-3 with TRBJ1-2; TRBD1 might be the D (6 bases). Germline values: CDR1 ENHRY, CDR2 SYGVKD. The CDR3 runs to 13 residues. V dropped 5 bases and J dropped 2 bases, with 9 bases sitting between them. The CDR3 loop reads CAISPDRNYGYTF. In DNA, the CDR3 is TGTGCCATCAGTCCTGACAGGAACTATGGCTACACCTTC.

The sample holds one count of this clonotype. V usage is TRBV21-1 and J usage is TRBJ1-5; TRBD1, as called in the table, went unchecked against the DNA. TRBV21-1 is shown as a pseudogene. This CDR3 has 16 amino acids. CDR3 in DNA: TGTGCCAGCACCCTATTCCGGGATCCTAGCAATCAGCCACAGCATTTT. Translation: CASTLFRDPSNQPQHF.

This clonotype was seen only a few times. The rearrangement links TRBV5-5 to TRBJ1-2; D remains ambiguous. The V end was cut by 0 bases, the J end by 6 bases, with 12 bases between. Germline loops: CDR1 SGHKS, CDR2 YYEKEE (reference sequence). CDR3 length: 14 residues. CDR3 DNA: TGTGCCAGCAGCTTGGAACAGTTCGGTAATGGCTACACCTTC. Translation gives CASSLEQFGNGYTF.

In this sample, this clonotype turned up many times. V and J are TRBV7-2 and TRBJ1-4, with TRBD1 as a possible D gene (6 bases). The length of the CDR3 is 16 residues. V dropped 4 bases and J dropped 2 bases, with 14 bases sitting between them. Germline assignment: CDR1 SGHTA and CDR2 FQGNSA. This CDR3 is CASSWTEQTTNEKLFF. CDR3 coding DNA: TGTGCCAGCAGCTGGACAGAACAAACTACTAATGAAAAACTGTTTTTT.

This clonotype was found many times. CDR3 amino acids: CASSLAAGPYEQFF. In DNA, the CDR3 is TGTGCCAGCAGTTTGGCCGCCGGTCCTTATGAGCAGTTCTTC. The V gene is TRBV12-3 or TRBV12-4, the J gene TRBJ2-1; D not certain. V lost 3 bases, J lost 8 bases, and 14 bases lay in between. The CDR3 extends over 14 amino acids.

The V call is TRBV20-1, the J call TRBJ2-7, with TRBD2 identical over 8 bases. The CDR3 sequence is 18 residues long. Germline lookup yields CDR1 DFQATT and CDR2 SNEGSKA (reference sequence). The junction had 19 bases not matched to a gene; V was cut back by 6 bases and J by 0 bases. DNA for the CDR3: TGCAGTGCAAATACACCAGGAACGGGGGGGATAAGCTCCTACGAGCAGTACTTC. Protein sequence: CSANTPGTGGISSYEQYF.

This clonotype was seen more than once but under ten times. The chain combines TRBV6-1 with TRBJ1-6; tentatively, D is TRBD1 (5 bases). The V and J ends lost 5 bases and 15 bases respectively, with 23 bases between them. CDR1 and CDR2 from the germline V gene are MNHNS and SASEGT. The CDR3 runs to 15 residues. CDR3 loop: CASSTLWAVGGDLHF. The CDR3 DNA is TGTGCCAGCAGTACCCTCTGGGCAGTGGGAGGGGACCTCCACTTT.

Many counts were recorded for this clonotype. The V and J genes are TRBV7-2 and TRBJ2-1; the match to TRBD2 covers 10 bases. Germline CDR1 SGHTA, CDR2 FQGNSA. The J segment lost 8 bases and the V segment lost 5 bases, leaving 12 bases of the junction unmatched. The CDR3 length is 16 residues. The CDR3 DNA is TGTGCCAGCAGCCCGTTAAGCGGGGGGGCTTACGATGAGCAGTTCTTC. Its protein product is CASSPLSGGAYDEQFF.

The CDR3 region has the DNA TGCGCCAGCAGCTATACCGGGACAGGGTCCCAAGAGACCCAGTACTTC. It is translated as CASSYTGTGSQETQYF. The chain joins TRBV5-1 to TRBJ2-5; 9 bases map to TRBD1. The V and J ends lost 3 bases and 1 base, in that order; junction bases with no gene match: 7. The length of the CDR3 is 16 residues. Per the germline V gene, CDR1 is SGHRS and CDR2 is YFSETQ. The full variable domain, its missing parts supplied by reference TRBV5-1 and TRBJ2-5, is KAGVTQTPRYLIKTRGQQVTLSCSPISGHRSVSWYQQTPGQGLQFLFEYFSETQRNKGNFPGRFSGRQFSNSRSEMNVSTLELGDSALYLCASSYTGTGSQETQYFGPGTRLLVL.

The chain couples TRBV20-1 to TRBJ2-7; maybe TRBD2 (5 bases). CDR1 is DFQATT, CDR2 SNEGSKA, per germline (reference sequence). Trimming took 3 bases from V and 6 from J, leaving 15 bases between them. The CDR3 extends over 13 amino acids. This CDR3 is CSASLKSRGEQYF. The CDR3 DNA reads as TGCAGTGCTAGTTTGAAATCACGGGGCGAGCAGTACTTC.

This clonotype was seen more than once but under ten times. The genes are TRBV5-1 and TRBJ1-1, with D maybe TRBD1 (5 bases). Germline V gene lookup returns CDR1 SGHRS and CDR2 YFSETQ. CDR3 length: 17 amino acids. The V end was cut by 3 bases, the J end by 4 bases, with 22 bases between. Here the CDR3 DNA reads TGCGCCAGCAGCTCGCAACCCTCCGGGACCGGGGGCACTGAAGCTTTCTTT. Residues: CASSSQPSGTGGTEAFF. The variable domain in full, with the rest retrieved from reference TRBV5-1 and TRBJ1-1, is KAGVTQTPRYLIKTRGQQVTLSCSPISGHRSVSWYQQTPGQGLQFLFEYFSETQRNKGNFPGRFSGRQFSNSRSEMNVSTLELGDSALYLCASSSQPSGTGGTEAFFGQGTRLTVV.

Comment on this clonotype: Possible read error: a much larger clone is one base away. The rearrangement joins TRBV29-1 to TRBJ2-1; possible D gene TRBD1, 6 bases. Germline CDR1 and CDR2: SQVTM and ANQGSEA. Trimming stripped 8 bases from V and 1 base from J, with 15 bases between. The CDR3 totals 14 residues. This chain's CDR3 is CSRAGRGSYNEQFF. The CDR3 coding sequence is TGCAGCAGGGCGGGCAGGGGTTCCTACAATGAGCAGTTCTTC.

This clonotype was counted only a few times. The CDR3 here is CSARGPPGETQYF. The CDR3 nucleotides read TGCAGTGCTAGAGGTCCCCCCGGGGAGACCCAGTACTTC. The V and J genes are TRBV20-1 and TRBJ2-5; no firm D call. CDR1 DFQATT and CDR2 SNEGSKA come from the germline V gene (reference sequence). CDR3 length: 13 residues. The V gene lost 1 base and the J gene lost 5 bases, with 11 bases spanning the gap.

This clonotype was seen a handful of times. The chain employs TRBV4-2 and TRBJ2-3; weak D call: TRBD2 (5 bases). The CDR3 runs 14 residues. The V and J ends lost 0 bases and 1 base respectively, with 5 bases between them. From germline, CDR1 is LGHNA and CDR2 YNFKEQ. This CDR3 is CASSQDGGTDTQYF. In nucleotides, the CDR3 is TGTGCCAGCAGCCAAGACGGGGGCACAGATACGCAGTATTTT.

This chain uses TRBV10-2 with TRBJ2-5, with D unresolved. Trimming pared 4 bases from V and 1 base from J, leaving 10 bases between. CDR1 is WSHSY, CDR2 SAAADI, per germline. The CDR3 loop spans 14 amino acids. The CDR3 bases are TGCGCCAGCAGTGTGTCGGGCTTCCAAGAGACCCAGTACTTC. Translation gives CASSVSGFQETQYF.

This clonotype appeared a few times. The chain carries TRBV25-1 and TRBJ1-6; maybe TRBD1 (6 bases). The CDR3 covers 15 residues. CDR1 is MGHDK and CDR2 is SYGVNS in the germline V gene. V gave up 2 bases and J gave up 5 bases, with 10 bases separating them. The CDR3 DNA sequence: TGTGCCAGCAGTGAACTTACAGGGAATAATTCACCCCTCCACTTT. Amino acids: CASSELTGNNSPLHF.